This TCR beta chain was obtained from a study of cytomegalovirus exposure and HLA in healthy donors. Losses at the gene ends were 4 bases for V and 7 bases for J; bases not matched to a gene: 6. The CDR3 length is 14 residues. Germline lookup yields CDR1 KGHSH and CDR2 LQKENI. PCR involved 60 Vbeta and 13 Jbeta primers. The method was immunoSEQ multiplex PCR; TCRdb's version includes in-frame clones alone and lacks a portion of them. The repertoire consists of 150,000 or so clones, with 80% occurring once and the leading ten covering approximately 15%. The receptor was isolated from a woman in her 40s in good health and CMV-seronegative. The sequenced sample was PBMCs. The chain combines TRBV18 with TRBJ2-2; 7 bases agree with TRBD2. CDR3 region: CASSLGLNNGELFF. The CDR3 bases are TGTGCCAGCTCACTGGGACTAAATAACGGGGAGCTGTTTTTT.